This T cell receptor (beta chain) was identified in a study of post-analysis software for immune sequencing data. General study points: Controls had significantly higher normalized Chao1 diversity than multiple sclerosis patients. Higher frequency in patients than in controls was seen for about five TRBV segments, with TRBV5-6, TRBV5-1 and TRBV20-1 among them.

As concerns this clonotype: The antigen is not known.

Unique-molecular-identifier-tagged TCR beta cDNA libraries were used. TCRdb re-called the PCR reads through MiXCR, storing one row per CDR3 protein. Among 750,000 to 950,000 distinct CDR3 sequences listed, 53% were seen once. The CDR3 has 15 amino acids. The germline gives CDR1 DFQATT, CDR2 SNEGSKA (reference sequence). V shed 6 bases and J 4 bases; nucleotides not matched to a gene: 9. Sequenced: blood. The TCR originated in a girl aged 5-17 years with multiple sclerosis. The V gene is TRBV20-1, the J gene TRBJ2-1; 10 positions match TRBD2. The CDR3: CSAPNPSGGYNEQFF. In DNA form, the CDR3 reads TGCAGTGCCCCCAACCCTAGCGGGGGTTACAATGAGCAGTTCTTC.